Sequencing of this T cell receptor beta chain was carried out in a study of shared clonotypes between healthy human individuals. General study points: In general, naive subsets displayed greater estimated richness than memory subsets did.

Germline CDR1 reads MDHEN; CDR2 reads SYDVKM. CDR3 size: 14 residues. The V end lost 10 bases, the J end lost 1 base, and 14 bases lay between the germline ends. Measured with immunoSEQ multiplex PCR; TCRdb has only the in-frame clones, and not every one. The sample lists approximately 2,000,000 clones; around 93% were seen once. Concerning this clone: The antigen is not known.

This chain joins TRBV28 and TRBJ1-5; possibly TRBD1 for D (5 bases). Source material: naive CD4+ T cells from PBMCs. Subset here: CD45RA+ positively selected. The receptor's source is a man aged 18 to 29 in good health. Some clones in this sample may be carry-over from other donors' samples. The CDR3 loop reads CAIWGGASNQPQHF. CDR3 nucleotides: TGTGCCATCTGGGGCGGGGCGAGCAATCAGCCCCAGCATTTT.